Below, 24 T cell receptor beta chains from the same sample are listed, as sequenced in a study of graft-versus-host responses after intestinal transplantation. These receptors are not linked to any known antigen. This table comes from immunoSEQ multiplex PCR, and its TCRdb copy is limited to in-frame clones, with some not included. The table records around 100,000 clones, approximately 84% of them present only once. The material sequenced was unstimulated CD4+ T cells sorted from spleen or lymph node cells, taken before transplant. Receptor source: a human donor who was the organ donor for an intestinal transplant.

The rearrangement uses TRBV2 and TRBJ1-1; TRBD1 might be the D (5 bases). Trimming shortened V by 7 bases and J by 6 bases, and 21 bases separated the two germline ends. The V gene's germline CDR1 is SNHLY and CDR2 FYNNEI. The CDR3 covers 15 residues. The CDR3 is CASTNEHRFYAEAFF. The CDR3 DNA is TGTGCCAGCACCAACGAGCACAGGTTCTACGCTGAAGCTTTCTTT.

The rearrangement joins TRBV6-6 to TRBJ2-7; D possibly matches TRBD1 or TRBD2 (6 bases each). This CDR3 is built from 16 residues. Germline V CDR1 and CDR2: MNHNY, SVGAGI (reference sequence). V was cut by 7 bases and J by 0 bases, with 19 bases left in between. In DNA form, the CDR3 reads TGTGCCAGCACCCCGCACATAGGGGGGCCCTCCTACGAGCAGTACTTC. As protein: CASTPHIGGPSYEQYF.

This clone was seen a single time. The CDR3 loop is CASSQDGAGVGETQYF. The DNA for the CDR3 is TGCGCCAGCAGCCAAGATGGGGCCGGAGTGGGGGAGACCCAGTACTTC. This chain connects TRBV4-1 to TRBJ2-5, with D perhaps matching TRBD1 (5 bases). Germline V gene sequence: CDR1 MGHRA, CDR2 YSYEKL. The CDR3 runs to 16 residues. The ends were cut back, 0 bases at V and 5 bases at J, with 16 bases in the middle.

The J gene is TRBJ2-7, the V gene TRBV4-1, with a possible D match to TRBD1 (6 bases). CDR1 and CDR2 from the germline V gene are MGHRA and YSYEKL. V dropped 1 base and J dropped 3 bases, with 13 bases sitting between them. This CDR3 comprises 15 residues. DNA for the CDR3: TGCGCCAGCAGCCAAGGGACAGCGAATTTCTACGAGCAGTACTTC. Translated: CASSQGTANFYEQYF.

This clone was observed a single time. The CDR3 coding sequence is TGTGCCAGCAGTGACGGGGAACTGTTTTTT. Encoded protein: CASSDGELFF. The chain couples TRBV25-1 to TRBJ1-4; no definite D call. Trimming cost V 3 bases and J 12 bases, with 5 bases left between them. This CDR3 has 10 amino acids. CDR1 is MGHDK, CDR2 SYGVNS, per germline.

The V and J genes are TRBV10-2 and TRBJ2-1, with 9 nucleotides matching TRBD1. The junction had 6 bases not matched to a gene; V was cut back by 3 bases and J by 6 bases. Per the germline V gene, CDR1 is WSHSY and CDR2 is SAAADI. The CDR3 is 15 residues long. Written as DNA, the CDR3 is TGCGCCAGCAGTGATGGAGACAGGGGGGGCAATGAGCAGTTCTTC. Translated: CASSDGDRGGNEQFF.

A single count supports this clone. The chain uses TRBV6-5 and TRBJ1-6; 8 nucleotides line up with TRBD1. The CDR3 totals 16 residues. J gave up 7 bases and V 1 base, and 6 bases lay outside the gene matches. The germline CDR1 and CDR2 sequences are MNHEY and SVGAGI. The CDR3 here is CASSYWIDRGNSPLHF. The CDR3 nucleotides are TGTGCCAGCAGTTACTGGATAGACAGGGGAAATTCACCCCTCCACTTT.

This clone showed up just once. The chain joins TRBV28 to TRBJ1-1; D unclear. This CDR3 has 14 residues. V gave up 6 bases and J gave up 11 bases, with 22 bases separating them. The V gene's germline CDR1 is MDHEN and CDR2 SYDVKM. The CDR3 bases are TGTGCCAGCAGCCTTCCCTCTCGGGAGCTTATGGCTTTCTTT. This gives the protein CASSLPSRELMAFF.

The chain uses TRBV9 and TRBJ1-4, with D possibly TRBD1 on 6 matching bases. The V and J ends lost 1 base and 6 bases respectively, with 13 bases between them. CDR3 size: 15 residues. The germline gives CDR1 SGDLS, CDR2 YYNGEE. CDR3 sequence: CASSVRGAVDEKLFF. CDR3 DNA sequence: TGTGCCAGCAGCGTACGGGGGGCGGTCGATGAAAAACTGTTTTTT.

The V gene is TRBV2, the J gene TRBJ2-6; possible D gene TRBD1, 5 bases. The V end lost 8 bases, the J end lost 0 bases, and 11 bases lay between the germline ends. The CDR3 has 15 residues. Per germline, CDR1 SNHLY and CDR2 FYNNEI. CDR3: CASQSRVSGANVLTF. CDR3 in DNA: TGTGCCAGCCAGAGCAGGGTCTCTGGGGCCAACGTCCTGACTTTC.

V gene TRBV21-1 combines with J gene TRBJ2-4; TRBD2, the table's D call, was not compared with the DNA. TRBV21-1 is deemed a pseudogene. This CDR3 has 17 amino acids. CDR3: CASRSELATARKNIQYF. CDR3 coding DNA: TGTGCCAGCAGGAGCGAGCTAGCTACAGCAAGAAAAAACATTCAGTACTTC.

This chain connects TRBV5-1 to TRBJ2-3; D is perhaps TRBD1 (6 bases). The germline V gene has CDR1 SGHRS and CDR2 YFSETQ. V dropped 7 bases and J dropped 2 bases, with 11 bases sitting between them. The CDR3 contains 13 residues. CDR3 DNA: TGCGCCAGCCAGGGGCAGGACACAGATACGCAGTATTTT. This gives the protein CASQGQDTDTQYF. Full variable domain (missing parts from reference TRBV5-1 and TRBJ2-3): KAGVTQTPRYLIKTRGQQVTLSCSPISGHRSVSWYQQTPGQGLQFLFEYFSETQRNKGNFPGRFSGRQFSNSRSEMNVSTLELGDSALYLCASQGQDTDTQYFGPGTRLTVL.

V is TRBV28 and J is TRBJ1-2; no reliable D call. The CDR3 contains 13 residues. The ends were cut back, 7 bases at V and 5 bases at J, with 14 bases in the middle. Germline lookup yields CDR1 MDHEN and CDR2 SYDVKM. The CDR3 DNA reads as TGTGCCAGCACCCTAAGAGGGAATTATGGCTACACCTTC. Amino acids: CASTLRGNYGYTF.

The rearrangement uses TRBV6-1 and TRBJ1-5; D is possibly TRBD1 (6 bases). V was clipped by 8 bases and J by 4 bases, with 15 bases between them. Germline values: CDR1 MNHNS, CDR2 SASEGT. The CDR3 sequence is 14 residues long. The CDR3 loop reads CASGQIRGNQPQHF. CDR3 DNA sequence: TGTGCCAGCGGACAGATCCGGGGGAATCAGCCCCAGCATTTT.

The rearrangement uses TRBV29-1 and TRBJ1-2; D unresolved. V dropped 7 bases and J dropped 0 bases, with 15 bases sitting between them. CDR3 size: 14 residues. Germline values: CDR1 SQVTM, CDR2 ANQGSEA. Written as DNA, the CDR3 is TGCAGCGCCGCGTCGTCGGTAGCTAACTATGGCTACACCTTC. Its protein is CSAASSVANYGYTF.

This chain joins TRBV18 and TRBJ1-1; tentative D call: TRBD1 (5 bases). CDR3 size: 16 residues. Trimming pared 3 bases from V and 2 bases from J, leaving 16 bases between. The germline CDR1 and CDR2 sequences are KGHSH and LQKENI. The CDR3 bases are TGTGCCAGCTCACCCCGGATGGGGGTCCAAAACACTGAAGCTTTCTTT. Amino acids: CASSPRMGVQNTEAFF.

This CDR3 is CASSSGPSYNEQFF. The DNA for the CDR3 is TGTGCCAGCAGTTCCGGGCCTTCCTACAATGAGCAGTTCTTC. The chain carries TRBV28 and TRBJ2-1, with D unresolved. There are 14 residues in the CDR3. Germline loops: CDR1 MDHEN, CDR2 SYDVKM. V was trimmed by 4 bases and J by 1 base, leaving 8 bases between them.

With respect to this clone: Other DNA sequences in this specimen translate into the identical CDR3. This sequence joins TRBV6-5 and TRBJ1-6; D remains unclear. Germline V CDR1 and CDR2: MNHEY, SVGAGI. V was clipped by 4 bases and J by 6 bases, with 4 bases between them. The CDR3 runs 12 residues. The CDR3 protein is CASSSVNSPLHF. CDR3 nucleotides: TGTGCCAGCAGTTCCGTTAATTCACCCCTCCACTTT.

This clone was recorded a few times. This chain connects TRBV5-8 to TRBJ1-3; TRBD1 aligns across 8 bases. The V and J ends lost 4 bases and 2 bases, in that order; junction bases with no gene match: 2. This CDR3 is 14 amino acids long. From germline, CDR1 is SGHTS and CDR2 YDEGEE. CDR3 sequence: CASSLDRAGNTIYF. For the CDR3, the DNA is TGTGCCAGCAGCCTGGACAGGGCTGGAAACACCATATATTTT.

In nucleotides, the CDR3 is TGTGCCATCAGTGAGGACAGGGGCTCCTACAATGAGCAGTTCTTC. Protein product: CAISEDRGSYNEQFF. V and J are TRBV10-3 and TRBJ2-1; TRBD1 aligns across 8 bases. V shed 2 bases and J 0 bases; nucleotides not matched to a gene: 0. CDR1 and CDR2 from the germline V gene are ENHRY and SYGVKD. The CDR3 has 15 amino acids.

This clone was picked up one time. The V and J genes are TRBV15 and TRBJ1-4; D might be TRBD1 (5 bases). This CDR3 has 15 residues. From germline, CDR1 is LNHNV and CDR2 YYDKDF (reference sequence). V dropped 0 bases and J dropped 6 bases, with 11 bases sitting between them. CDR3 loop: CATSRDAGRHEKLFF. The CDR3 DNA reads TGTGCCACCAGCAGAGATGCAGGGAGGCATGAAAAACTGTTTTTT.

Points on this clone: At one of its ends the junction is not consistent with the germline gene, which may arise from a read error. In nucleotides, the CDR3 is TGTGCCAGCAGCAGAAAAGCCGCCGGGATGCATTTC. This codes for CASSRKAAGMHF. The chain links TRBV28 to TRBJ1-2, with D hard to call. CDR3 size: 12 residues. CDR1 is MDHEN and CDR2 is SYDVKM in the germline V gene.

The chain uses TRBV7-9 and TRBJ1-4; the D gene is possibly TRBD1 (5 bases). V was trimmed by 2 bases and J by 8 bases, leaving 21 bases between them. The germline CDR1 and CDR2 sequences are SEHNR and FQNEAQ (reference sequence). The CDR3 consists of 17 residues. This chain's CDR3 is CASSLQYSQVLGEKLFF. As DNA, the CDR3 is TGTGCCAGCAGCTTACAATATTCACAGGTCCTGGGGGAAAAACTGTTTTTT.

This clone was observed a single time. The J gene is TRBJ2-1, the V gene TRBV9; 7 nucleotides line up with TRBD2. CDR1 is SGDLS, CDR2 YYNGEE, per germline. The CDR3 contains 17 residues. V lost 0 bases, J lost 4 bases, and 10 bases stayed unmatched. The CDR3: CASSVEASGTLYNEQFF. The CDR3 DNA is TGTGCCAGCAGCGTAGAGGCTAGCGGTACGCTATACAATGAGCAGTTCTTC.